These 18 T cell receptor beta chains were all obtained from the same sample, sequenced in a study of control samples from healthy donors and cancer patients. Clones were sequenced by immunoSEQ multiplex PCR, and TCRdb holds only the in-frame ones, with some missing. There are under 150,000 clones in the sample; around 87% occur only once, and 2.9% lies in the top ten. The sequenced sample consisted of blood. The receptors were gathered from a man aged 55 to 69 in good health.

The rearrangement links TRBV7-2 to TRBJ1-6; possibly TRBD1 for D (6 bases). The V end was cut by 6 bases, the J end by 3 bases, with 15 bases between. The V gene's germline CDR1 is SGHTA and CDR2 FQGNSA. The CDR3 is made up of 16 amino acids. The CDR3 protein is CASRDIPRGYNSPLHF. In nucleotides, the CDR3 is TGTGCCAGCAGGGACATACCCAGGGGCTATAATTCACCCCTCCACTTT.

The chain uses TRBV11-2 and TRBJ2-3; D might be TRBD2 (6 bases). CDR1 is SGHAT, CDR2 FQNNGV, per germline. V lost 4 bases, J lost 3 bases, and 17 bases lay in between. The CDR3 sequence is 16 residues long. The CDR3 sequence: CASSSTGTLLTDTQYF. The CDR3 coding sequence is TGTGCCAGCAGCTCGACTGGGACTCTATTAACAGATACGCAGTATTTT.

V is TRBV5-6 and J is TRBJ1-6; possible D gene TRBD1, 5 bases. This CDR3 comprises 14 residues. Trimming took off 0 bases at V and 5 bases at J, with 6 bases between the two ends. Germline-derived CDR1 and CDR2 are SGHDT and YYEEEE. This CDR3 is CASSLGRDNSPLHF. The CDR3, as DNA: TGTGCCAGCAGCTTGGGCAGGGATAATTCACCCCTCCACTTT.

V and J are TRBV18 and TRBJ2-1, with TRBD2 matching over 13 bases. CDR3 length equals 16 residues. The V and J ends lost 4 bases and 6 bases, in that order; junction bases with no gene match: 6. CDR1 and CDR2 from the germline V gene are KGHSH and LQKENI. The DNA for the CDR3 is TGTGCCAGCTCACTAGGAACTAGCGGGGGGGCCAATGAGCAGTTCTTC. This codes for CASSLGTSGGANEQFF.

This chain joins TRBV5-8 and TRBJ1-1, with a tentative D call TRBD1 (5 bases). The CDR3 loop spans 12 amino acids. V lost 6 bases to trimming and J lost 5 bases, with 11 bases between them. Per the germline V gene, CDR1 is SGHTS and CDR2 is YDEGEE. The CDR3 DNA reads as TGTGCCAGCACCCTACAGGCTACTGAAGCTTTCTTT. It translates to CASTLQATEAFF.

This sequence joins TRBV7-2 and TRBJ2-1, with unresolved D. Germline CDR1 reads SGHTA; CDR2 reads FQGNSA. V lost 3 bases to trimming and J lost 13 bases, with 16 bases between them. This CDR3 spans 13 amino acids. The CDR3 bases are TGTGCCAGCAGCTTCTGGGTAGGAGAAGGACAGTTCTTC. The encoded protein is CASSFWVGEGQFF.

The chain joins TRBV6-5 to TRBJ2-5, with TRBD1 as a possible D gene (6 bases). Germline CDR1 reads MNHEY; CDR2 reads SVGAGI. V was trimmed by 7 bases and J by 2 bases, leaving 17 bases between them. The CDR3 sequence is 15 residues long. The CDR3 DNA reads TGTGCCAGCACCACCAGTAGGGGGTTTCAAGAGACCCAGTACTTC. Translating gives CASTTSRGFQETQYF.

This clone was detected only once. The chain uses TRBV30 and TRBJ2-1; a possible D gene is TRBD2 (7 bases). Trimming cost V 0 bases and J 0 bases, with 12 bases left between them. The germline V gene has CDR1 GTSNPN and CDR2 SVGIG (reference sequence). The CDR3 length is 16 residues. The CDR3 DNA reads TGTGCCTGGAGTGTACGTGGGGGGGCCTCCTACAATGAGCAGTTCTTC. Residues: CAWSVRGGASYNEQFF.

The chain links TRBV6-1 to TRBJ1-4, with a possible D match to TRBD1 (5 bases). The V gene lost 1 base and the J gene lost 7 bases, with 10 bases spanning the gap. From germline, CDR1 is MNHNS and CDR2 SASEGT. The CDR3 length is 14 residues. The CDR3 nucleotides are TGTGCCAGCAGTGAAGTCAGGGCGAGTGAAAAACTGTTTTTT. The encoded protein is CASSEVRASEKLFF.

The chain links TRBV4-2 to TRBJ1-2, with D perhaps matching TRBD1 (6 bases). Germline loops: CDR1 LGHNA, CDR2 YNFKEQ. V was shortened by 2 bases and J by 1 base, with 20 bases between the two germline ends. The length of the CDR3 is 18 residues. CDR3 DNA: TGTGCCAGCAGCCAACAAACCCTCCAGGGGATCGGTAACTATGGCTACACCTTC. It translates to CASSQQTLQGIGNYGYTF.

V is TRBV9 and J is TRBJ1-3; D perhaps matches TRBD1 (6 bases). The V end was cut by 3 bases, the J end by 0 bases, with 13 bases between. Germline V gives CDR1 SGDLS, CDR2 YYNGEE. CDR3 length: 16 residues. CDR3 sequence reads: CASSGDTSFSGNTIYF. The DNA for the CDR3 is TGTGCCAGCAGCGGGGACACCTCCTTCTCTGGAAACACCATATATTTT.

The rearrangement uses TRBV28 and TRBJ1-1; D unresolved. In germline, CDR1 is MDHEN, CDR2 SYDVKM. Trimming shortened V by 3 bases and J by 10 bases, and 15 bases separated the two germline ends. The CDR3 contains 13 residues. CDR3 region: CASSFFSIGGAFF. CDR3 coding DNA: TGTGCCAGCAGTTTTTTTTCGATAGGAGGAGCTTTCTTT. Variable domain in full (rest from reference TRBV28 and TRBJ1-1): DVKVTQSSRYLVKRTGEKVFLECVQDMDHENMFWYRQDPGLGLRLIYFSYDVKMKEKGDIPEGYSVSREKKERFSLILESASTNQTSMYLCASSFFSIGGAFFGQGTRLTVV.

This chain uses TRBV6-5 with TRBJ2-7, with a tentative D call TRBD1 (5 bases). There are 14 residues in the CDR3. Trimming took off 10 bases at V and 2 bases at J, with 18 bases between the two ends. Germline values: CDR1 MNHEY, CDR2 SVGAGI. The CDR3 DNA is TGTGCCACCCGACCAGTAGCAGGGCCCTACGAGCAGTACTTC. Translation gives CATRPVAGPYEQYF.

V and J are TRBV6-6 and TRBJ2-3, with D hard to call. Germline V CDR1 and CDR2: MNHNY, SVGAGI (reference sequence). V lost 0 bases and J 0 bases, leaving 4 bases between the germline ends. The CDR3 covers 14 residues. CDR3 residues: CASSYSMSTDTQYF. The CDR3 DNA sequence: TGTGCCAGCAGTTACTCGATGAGCACAGATACGCAGTATTTT.

The chain is built from TRBV19 and TRBJ2-7; weak D call: TRBD1 (6 bases). CDR1 and CDR2 from the germline V gene are LNHDA and SQIVND (reference sequence). V shed 3 bases and J shed 3 bases, with 12 bases lying between them. CDR3 size: 14 residues. The CDR3 region is CASSITADSYEQYF. The CDR3 bases are TGTGCCAGTAGTATCACGGCGGACAGCTACGAGCAGTACTTC.

The V call is TRBV5-1, the J call TRBJ1-3; D gene ambiguous. Between the trimmed V and J ends, which lost 0 bases and 8 bases, there was a span of 18 bases. The V gene's germline CDR1 is SGHRS and CDR2 YFSETQ. There are 16 residues in the CDR3. The CDR3 sequence: CASSLDGVRGVDTIYF. In DNA form, the CDR3 reads TGCGCCAGCAGCTTGGATGGGGTAAGAGGCGTGGACACCATATATTTT.

With regard to this clone: Mismatch with germline at one junction end may stem from a read error. This chain connects TRBV5-4 to TRBJ2-1, with 10 nucleotides matching TRBD2. This CDR3 spans 19 amino acids. Germline V gives CDR1 SGHNT, CDR2 YYREEE (reference sequence). The CDR3: CASSLNSLAGAEGYSEQFF. The CDR3 nucleotides read TGTGCCAGCAGCTTGAATTCCCTAGCGGGGGCAGAAGGATACAGTGAGCAGTTCTTC.

The gene calls are TRBV19 and TRBJ1-4; TRBD1 agrees at 10 bases. Germline CDR1 and CDR2: LNHDA and SQIVND (reference sequence). The V gene end was trimmed by 8 bases and the J gene end by 8 bases; junction bases not matched to a gene: 8. This CDR3 spans 14 amino acids. CDR3 loop: CASADRGLVEKLFF. The CDR3 region has the DNA TGTGCCAGTGCTGACAGGGGGCTTGTGGAAAAACTGTTTTTT.